The clone carrying this T cell receptor (beta chain) was counted once. The data belong to a study of beta chain features in type 1 diabetes. Populations isolated by sorting all had purity greater than 98%. Expressed TCRB transcripts were sequenced after all isolated RNA was converted to cDNA. Repertoires were generated with immunoSEQ multiplex PCR, while TCRdb's copy carries only in-frame clones and drops some. Among roughly 140,000 clones listed, under 60% were seen once. V lost 6 bases and J 0 bases, leaving 9 bases between the germline ends. CDR1 is MDHEN, CDR2 SYDVKM, per germline. CDR3 size: 14 residues.

The rearrangement uses TRBV28 and TRBJ1-5; D may be TRBD1 (5 bases). Sequencing input: Tregs from blood. The TCR comes from a man younger than 35 in good health. The CDR3: CASRYRYSNQPQHF. For the CDR3, the DNA is TGTGCCAGCAGATACAGGTATAGCAATCAGCCCCAGCATTTT.